The entry below gives a single T cell receptor beta chain sequence along with its context. One end of the junction fails to match germline, which may point to a read error. The CDR3 goes on 3 residues after the read ends, and that part is filled in from the germline J gene. The same CDR3 can be traced to other DNA sequences in this sample. The sample belongs to a study of T cells in women clearing cervical HPV infection. About the research overall: Case blood was drawn when the lesion was first found; control blood after infection became undetectable. Case blood was drawn a median about 160 days after lesion detection.

The CDR3 has 17 amino acids. The assay was immunoSEQ multiplex PCR, and TCRdb's table has in-frame clones only and misses some. The table lists 30,000 to 40,000 clones. The sequenced material came from blood buffy coat. The source of this sequence is a woman aged 18 to 75 with a cervical HPV16 infection that either progressed to CIN3+ or cleared (not recorded which). This chain joins TRBV23-1 and TRBJ1-3; D is unresolved. TRBV23-1 is known as an ORF, though its function is uncertain. CDR3 amino acids: CASRRSHSERSGNTIYF. The sequenced part of the CDR3 DNA is TGCGCCAGTCGCCGCAGTCATAGCGAGCGCTCTGGAAACACA.